The 26 T cell receptor beta chains given below trace back to one sample, sequenced in a study of T cell responses to AZD1222 COVID-19 vaccine. This table comes from immunoSEQ multiplex PCR, and its TCRdb copy is limited to in-frame clones, with some not included. The profile shows more than 110,000 clones, roughly 90% of them singletons. Sequencing was performed on peripheral blood, taken 28 days after the second AZD1222 dose. The source of these receptors is an adult who received the AZD1222 COVID-19 vaccine.

The chain is built from TRBV27 and TRBJ2-1; D gene unclear. Germline loops: CDR1 MNHEY, CDR2 SMNVEV (reference sequence). The CDR3 extends over 14 amino acids. Trimming stripped 5 bases from V and 0 bases from J, with 8 bases between. The CDR3 nucleotides read TGTGCCAGCAGTCTTGAGAACTCCTACAATGAGCAGTTCTTC. Amino acid sequence: CASSLENSYNEQFF.

This clone was found once. The rearrangement links TRBV28 to TRBJ2-3, with D perhaps given as TRBD1 or TRBD2 (6 bases each). The germline V and J ends were trimmed by 4 bases and 4 bases, with 12 bases remaining between them. Germline V gene sequence: CDR1 MDHEN, CDR2 SYDVKM. The CDR3 contains 14 residues. CDR3 DNA sequence: TGTGCCAGCAGTTATCGGGGGCGCCCAGATACGCAGTATTTT. It yields the protein CASSYRGRPDTQYF.

DNA for the CDR3: TGTGCCACCAGCTCCGGACAGGGTCGGGGAGATACGCAGTATTTT. It codes for CATSSGQGRGDTQYF. The V call is TRBV24-1, the J call TRBJ2-3, with 8 bases identical to TRBD1. V lost 7 bases and J lost 5; bases outside the gene matches: 10. The CDR3 spans 15 residues. In germline, CDR1 is KGHDR, CDR2 SFDVKD.

This chain links TRBV25-1 with TRBJ1-5, with 9 bases lining up with TRBD1. This CDR3 spans 15 amino acids. Germline V gives CDR1 MGHDK, CDR2 SYGVNS. V lost 6 bases to trimming and J lost 4 bases; unmatched junction nucleotides: 7. The CDR3 is CASSGTGYENQPQHF. The CDR3 DNA reads as TGTGCCAGCAGCGGGACAGGGTATGAGAATCAGCCCCAGCATTTT.

CDR3 sequence (DNA): TGTGCCAGCAGCCAGGACAGGGGTGGGAATGGCTACACCTTC. Translated, it gives CASSQDRGGNGYTF. This chain joins TRBV7-9 and TRBJ1-2; TRBD1 agrees at 9 bases. The junction had 7 bases not matched to a gene; V was cut back by 5 bases and J by 6 bases. The germline CDR1 and CDR2 sequences are SEHNR and FQNEAQ (reference sequence). The length of the CDR3 is 14 residues.

The chain combines TRBV5-1 with TRBJ2-2; D is perhaps TRBD1 or TRBD2 (5 bases each). The germline gives CDR1 SGHRS, CDR2 YFSETQ. V was pared by 3 bases and J by 6 bases, with 18 bases between. The CDR3 loop spans 16 amino acids. CDR3 sequence reads: CASSSNWGSIPGELFF. CDR3 coding DNA: TGCGCCAGCAGCTCTAACTGGGGGAGTATCCCCGGGGAGCTGTTTTTT.

This clone has just a few counts. DNA of the CDR3: TGTGCCAGCAGCTTTCCGACAGGCAGCAACGAGCAGTACTTC. Encoded protein: CASSFPTGSNEQYF. This chain uses TRBV11-2 with TRBJ2-7; a weak D match, TRBD1 (6 bases). In germline, CDR1 is SGHAT, CDR2 FQNNGV. The CDR3 is 14 amino acids. V was pared by 3 bases and J by 5 bases, with 14 bases between.

The CDR3 coding sequence is TGTGCCTGGAGTGTAGGTTTGGGGAGGACTGAAGCTTTCTTT. It is translated as CAWSVGLGRTEAFF. The V and J genes are TRBV30 and TRBJ1-1; D gene ambiguous. This CDR3 has 14 amino acids. Per germline, CDR1 GTSNPN and CDR2 SVGIG (reference sequence). The ends were cut back, 0 bases at V and 5 bases at J, with 13 bases in the middle.

This rearrangement joins TRBV29-1 to TRBJ2-2; D possibly corresponds to TRBD1 (6 bases). V gave up 3 bases and J gave up 2 bases, with 22 bases separating them. There are 18 residues in the CDR3. Germline lookup yields CDR1 SQVTM and CDR2 ANQGSEA. This CDR3 is CSVDPGHEIYGNTGELFF. In DNA form, the CDR3 reads TGCAGCGTTGACCCGGGACACGAAATTTACGGTAACACCGGGGAGCTGTTTTTT.

V and J are TRBV10-3 and TRBJ1-1; a possible D gene is TRBD1 (5 bases). Trimming removed 8 bases at V and 0 bases at J, with 16 bases between. From germline, CDR1 is ENHRY and CDR2 SYGVKD. This CDR3 has 15 amino acids. Here the CDR3 reads CAIGGSQGLNTEAFF. In DNA, the CDR3 is TGTGCCATCGGGGGGTCCCAAGGGTTGAACACTGAAGCTTTCTTT.

This chain uses TRBV5-8 with TRBJ1-5, with D unresolved. With 5 bases removed from V and 7 bases from J, the gap between germline ends came to 16 bases. The CDR3 has 14 residues. The germline V gene has CDR1 SGHTS and CDR2 YDEGEE. CDR3 sequence (DNA): TGTGCCAGCAGGCAGAGATCCACGGGGCAGCCCCAGCATTTT. Translation: CASRQRSTGQPQHF.

Concerning this clone: No DNA is shown, since the ends of the CDR3 on it are uncertain; the CDR3 is the one TCRdb lists. The J gene is TRBJ2-1, the V gene TRBV2; TRBD2 reflects the table's D call only, with no check against the DNA. Per germline, CDR1 SNHLY and CDR2 FYNNEI. The CDR3 length is 14 residues, termini included. CDR3 protein: CASTRWGSGSHGFF.

The rearrangement links TRBV7-2 to TRBJ2-7, with D unresolved. Germline CDR1 is SGHTA and CDR2 is FQGNSA. This CDR3 has 13 residues. The V end was cut by 0 bases, the J end by 0 bases, with 3 bases between. The CDR3 DNA is TGTGCCAGCAGCTTAGCCGGCTCCTACGAGCAGTACTTC. This sequence encodes CASSLAGSYEQYF.

This clone was observed a handful of times. The J gene is TRBJ2-7, the V gene TRBV6-5; 10 bases line up with TRBD2. The CDR3 totals 14 residues. Per germline, CDR1 MNHEY and CDR2 SVGAGI. V dropped 5 bases and J dropped 5; count of bases not matched to a gene: 6. The CDR3 loop reads CASSKSGRVNEQYF. The CDR3, as DNA: TGTGCCAGCAGTAAGAGCGGGAGGGTCAACGAGCAGTACTTC.

The chain carries TRBV29-1 and TRBJ1-4; D gene uncertain. Trimming shortened V by 6 bases and J by 8 bases, and 16 bases separated the two germline ends. The CDR3 has 13 residues. Looked up from germline, CDR1 is SQVTM and CDR2 is ANQGSEA. The CDR3 bases are TGCAGCGTCCGGTGGCGGGTAGACGAAAAACTGTTTTTT. Translation gives CSVRWRVDEKLFF.

This clone has just one count. This chain connects TRBV28 to TRBJ2-2, with D tentatively TRBD1 (6 bases). Germline V gene sequence: CDR1 MDHEN, CDR2 SYDVKM. Trimming left V 1 base short and J 4 bases short, with 10 bases between. This CDR3 spans 15 amino acids. The CDR3 coding sequence is TGTGCCAGCAGTTTATTACAGGGCCCCACCGGGGAGCTGTTTTTT. Translating gives CASSLLQGPTGELFF. Supplemented by reference TRBV28 and TRBJ2-2, the full variable domain reads DVKVTQSSRYLVKRTGEKVFLECVQDMDHENMFWYRQDPGLGLRLIYFSYDVKMKEKGDIPEGYSVSREKKERFSLILESASTNQTSMYLCASSLLQGPTGELFFGEGSRLTVL.

The CDR3 DNA sequence: TGTGCCAGCAGTTTAACGACAGGCGTTTTCTCTGAAGCTTTCTTT. It translates to CASSLTTGVFSEAFF. The V and J genes are TRBV28 and TRBJ1-1; D possibly corresponds to TRBD1 (6 bases). The ends were cut back, 2 bases at V and 6 bases at J, with 16 bases in the middle. This CDR3 is built from 15 residues. Germline V lookup: CDR1 MDHEN, CDR2 SYDVKM.

This clone was counted once. The chain links TRBV5-4 to TRBJ2-2, with D perhaps matching TRBD2 (5 bases). CDR3 length: 16 residues. V was trimmed by 1 base and J by 4 bases, leaving 14 bases between them. CDR1 and CDR2 (germline): SGHNT, YYREEE (reference sequence). The CDR3: CASSLSRGGGTGELFF. The CDR3 DNA follows: TGTGCCAGCAGCTTGTCTCGCGGAGGCGGCACCGGGGAGCTGTTTTTT.

As regards this clone: Within the sample, other DNA sequences also encode this same CDR3. This chain joins TRBV27 and TRBJ1-1; D is unclear. The ends were cut back, 2 bases at V and 0 bases at J, with 7 bases in the middle. Germline V gene sequence: CDR1 MNHEY, CDR2 SMNVEV (reference sequence). The CDR3 runs 14 residues. For the CDR3, the DNA is TGTGCCAGCAGTTTAGGTCGGTTGAACACTGAAGCTTTCTTT. It specifies CASSLGRLNTEAFF.

The V and J genes are TRBV4-2 and TRBJ2-7, with D possibly being TRBD2 (5 bases). The V end lost 1 base, the J end lost 3 bases, and 10 bases lay between the germline ends. The CDR3 is made up of 14 amino acids. CDR1 LGHNA and CDR2 YNFKEQ come from the germline V gene. The CDR3: CASSQVGLNYEQYF. CDR3 DNA sequence: TGTGCCAGCAGCCAAGTAGGACTGAACTACGAGCAGTACTTC.

This clone appeared a single time. This sequence joins TRBV10-3 and TRBJ1-3; possible D gene TRBD1, 5 bases. This CDR3 has 19 amino acids. CDR1 and CDR2 from the germline V gene are ENHRY and SYGVKD. Trimming pared 3 bases from V and 0 bases from J, leaving 21 bases between. The CDR3 spells CAISDLRGEGGISGNTIYF. In DNA form, the CDR3 reads TGTGCCATCAGTGACCTAAGAGGGGAGGGAGGAATCTCTGGAAACACCATATATTTT.

V and J are TRBV28 and TRBJ2-7, with D unresolved. The ends were cut back, 4 bases at V and 2 bases at J, with 6 bases in the middle. The germline gives CDR1 MDHEN, CDR2 SYDVKM. The CDR3 length is 12 residues. The chain's CDR3 is CASSSVAYEQYF. As DNA, the CDR3 is TGTGCCAGCAGTTCTGTCGCCTACGAGCAGTACTTC.

V and J are TRBV7-3 and TRBJ2-2; TRBD1 is a possible D gene (6 bases). This CDR3 comprises 15 residues. The germline V gene encodes CDR1 SGHTA and CDR2 FQGTGA. V was pared by 5 bases and J by 0 bases, with 10 bases between. CDR3 region: CASSRDIANTGELFF. In nucleotides, the CDR3 is TGTGCCAGCAGCCGGGACATAGCGAACACCGGGGAGCTGTTTTTT.

This chain connects TRBV14 to TRBJ1-1; D is unclear. Trimming removed 1 base at V and 3 bases at J, with 12 bases between. Germline CDR1 and CDR2: SGHDN and FVKESK. CDR3 length: 15 amino acids. In DNA form, the CDR3 reads TGTGCCAGCAGCCAAGGTGCGCCGGCGTACACTGAAGCTTTCTTT. Residues: CASSQGAPAYTEAFF.

The CDR3 loop is CASSYFYPDEQFF. CDR3 nucleotides: TGTGCCAGCAGTTACTTTTACCCGGATGAGCAGTTCTTC. The chain joins TRBV6-5 to TRBJ2-1; D is uncertain. The length of the CDR3 is 13 residues. Germline loops: CDR1 MNHEY, CDR2 SVGAGI. Trimming stripped 1 base from V and 8 bases from J, with 9 bases between.

This clone was seen only once. Here the CDR3 reads CASGTGYTGELFF. CDR3 coding DNA: TGTGCCAGCGGGACGGGCTACACCGGGGAGCTGTTTTTT. The chain recombines TRBV6-5 with TRBJ2-2; D may correspond to TRBD1 or TRBD2 (5 bases each). V gave up 8 bases and J gave up 3 bases, with 10 bases separating them. The germline V gene has CDR1 MNHEY and CDR2 SVGAGI. This CDR3 comprises 13 residues.